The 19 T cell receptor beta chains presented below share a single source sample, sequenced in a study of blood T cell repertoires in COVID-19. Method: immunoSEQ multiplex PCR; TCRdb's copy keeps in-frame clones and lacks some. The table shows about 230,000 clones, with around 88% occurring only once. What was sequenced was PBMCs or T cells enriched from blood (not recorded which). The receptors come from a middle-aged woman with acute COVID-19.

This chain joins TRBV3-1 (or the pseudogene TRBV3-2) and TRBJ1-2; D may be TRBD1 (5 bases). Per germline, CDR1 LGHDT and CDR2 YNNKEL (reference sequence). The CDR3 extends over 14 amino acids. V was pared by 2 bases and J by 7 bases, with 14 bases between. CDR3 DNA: TGTGCCAGCAGCCAACCGTCTGTTAGGGGTGGCTACACCTTC. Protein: CASSQPSVRGGYTF.

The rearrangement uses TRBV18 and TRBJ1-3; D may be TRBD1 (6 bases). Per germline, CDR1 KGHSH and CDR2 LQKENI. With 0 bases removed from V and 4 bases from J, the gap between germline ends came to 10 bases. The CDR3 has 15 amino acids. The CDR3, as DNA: TGTGCCAGCTCACCACCTGGGACACCCGGAAACACCATATATTTT. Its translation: CASSPPGTPGNTIYF.

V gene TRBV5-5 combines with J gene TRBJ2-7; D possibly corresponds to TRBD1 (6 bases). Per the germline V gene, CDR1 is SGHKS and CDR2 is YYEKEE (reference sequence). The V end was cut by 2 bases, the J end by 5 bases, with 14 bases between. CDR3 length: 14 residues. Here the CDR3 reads CASSLQGRLDEQYF. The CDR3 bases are TGTGCCAGCAGCTTACAGGGTCGCCTGGACGAGCAGTACTTC.

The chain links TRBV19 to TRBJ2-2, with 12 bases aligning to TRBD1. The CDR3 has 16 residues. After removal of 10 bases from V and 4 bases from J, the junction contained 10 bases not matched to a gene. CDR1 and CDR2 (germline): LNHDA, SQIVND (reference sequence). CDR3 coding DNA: TGTGCCACCCGGGACAGGGGGCGCGTTGGCACCGGGGAGCTGTTTTTT. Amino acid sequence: CATRDRGRVGTGELFF.

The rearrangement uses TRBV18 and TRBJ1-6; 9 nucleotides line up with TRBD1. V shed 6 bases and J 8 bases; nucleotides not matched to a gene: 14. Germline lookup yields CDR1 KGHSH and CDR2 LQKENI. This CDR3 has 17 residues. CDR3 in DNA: TGTGCCAGCTCCTCAGACAACCCGGGACAGGGATATTCACCCCTCCACTTT. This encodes CASSSDNPGQGYSPLHF.

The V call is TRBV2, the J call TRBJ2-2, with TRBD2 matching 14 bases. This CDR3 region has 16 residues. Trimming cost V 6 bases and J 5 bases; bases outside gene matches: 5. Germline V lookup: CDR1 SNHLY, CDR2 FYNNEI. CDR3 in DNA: TGTGCCAGCAGGGGGACTAGCGGGAGCCTAACCGGGGAGCTGTTTTTT. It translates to CASRGTSGSLTGELFF.

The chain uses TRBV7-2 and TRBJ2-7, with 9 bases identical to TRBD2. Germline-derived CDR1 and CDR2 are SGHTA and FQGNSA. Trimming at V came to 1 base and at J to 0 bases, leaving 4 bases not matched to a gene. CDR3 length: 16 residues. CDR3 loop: CASSLGSGGSSYEQYF. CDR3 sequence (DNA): TGTGCCAGCAGCTTAGGAAGCGGGGGGAGCTCCTACGAGCAGTACTTC.

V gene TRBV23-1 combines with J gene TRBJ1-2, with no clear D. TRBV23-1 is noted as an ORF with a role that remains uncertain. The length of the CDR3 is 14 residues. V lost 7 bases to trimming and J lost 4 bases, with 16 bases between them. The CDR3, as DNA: TGCGCCAGCAACCACCTCCCCGATAGCTATGGCTACACCTTC. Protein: CASNHLPDSYGYTF.

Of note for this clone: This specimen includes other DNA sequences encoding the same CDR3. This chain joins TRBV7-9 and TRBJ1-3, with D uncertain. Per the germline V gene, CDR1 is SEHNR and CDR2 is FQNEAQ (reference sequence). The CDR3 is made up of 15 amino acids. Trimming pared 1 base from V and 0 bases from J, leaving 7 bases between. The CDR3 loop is CASSLGGSSGNTIYF. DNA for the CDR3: TGTGCCAGCAGCTTAGGCGGCAGCTCTGGAAACACCATATATTTT.

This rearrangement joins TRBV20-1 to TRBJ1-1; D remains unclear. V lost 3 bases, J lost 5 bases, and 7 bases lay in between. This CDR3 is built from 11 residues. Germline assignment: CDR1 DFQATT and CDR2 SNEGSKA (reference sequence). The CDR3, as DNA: TGCAGTGCTAGGGCACAGACTGAAGCTTTCTTT. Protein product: CSARAQTEAFF.

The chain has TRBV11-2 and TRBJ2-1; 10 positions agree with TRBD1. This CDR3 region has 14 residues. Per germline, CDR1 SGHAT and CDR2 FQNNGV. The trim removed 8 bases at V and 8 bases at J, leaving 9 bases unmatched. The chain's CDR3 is CASSRDRGLDEQFF. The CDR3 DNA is TGTGCCAGCTCCCGGGACAGGGGACTCGATGAGCAGTTCTTC.

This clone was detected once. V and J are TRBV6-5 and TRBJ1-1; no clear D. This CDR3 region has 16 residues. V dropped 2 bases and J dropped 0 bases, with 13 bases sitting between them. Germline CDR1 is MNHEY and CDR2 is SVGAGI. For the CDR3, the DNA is TGTGCCAGCAGTTACGACCGGAGGACGATGAACACTGAAGCTTTCTTT. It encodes CASSYDRRTMNTEAFF.

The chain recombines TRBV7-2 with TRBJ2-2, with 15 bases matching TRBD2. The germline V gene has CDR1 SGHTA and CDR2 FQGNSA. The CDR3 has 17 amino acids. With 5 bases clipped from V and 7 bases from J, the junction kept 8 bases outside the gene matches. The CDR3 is CASSQGLAGGPGGELFF. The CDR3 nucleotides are TGTGCCAGCAGCCAGGGACTAGCGGGAGGCCCGGGCGGGGAGCTGTTTTTT.

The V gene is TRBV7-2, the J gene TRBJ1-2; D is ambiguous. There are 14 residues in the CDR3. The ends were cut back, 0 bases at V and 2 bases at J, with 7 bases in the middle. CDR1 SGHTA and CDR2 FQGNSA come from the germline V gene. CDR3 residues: CASSLAQKNYGYTF. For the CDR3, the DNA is TGTGCCAGCAGCTTAGCACAGAAGAACTATGGCTACACCTTC.

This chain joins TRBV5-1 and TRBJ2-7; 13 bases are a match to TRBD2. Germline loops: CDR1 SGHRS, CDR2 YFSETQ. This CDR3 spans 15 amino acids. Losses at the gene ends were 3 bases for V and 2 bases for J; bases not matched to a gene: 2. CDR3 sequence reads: CASSSGLAGPYEQYV. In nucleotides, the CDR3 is TGCGCCAGCAGCTCGGGACTAGCGGGACCCTACGAGCAGTACGTC.

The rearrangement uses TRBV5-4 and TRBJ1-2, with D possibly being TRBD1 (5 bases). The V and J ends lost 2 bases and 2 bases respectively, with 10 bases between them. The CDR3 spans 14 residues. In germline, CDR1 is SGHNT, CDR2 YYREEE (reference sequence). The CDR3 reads CASSFSGLNYGYTF. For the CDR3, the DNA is TGTGCCAGCAGCTTCTCAGGGCTCAACTATGGCTACACCTTC.

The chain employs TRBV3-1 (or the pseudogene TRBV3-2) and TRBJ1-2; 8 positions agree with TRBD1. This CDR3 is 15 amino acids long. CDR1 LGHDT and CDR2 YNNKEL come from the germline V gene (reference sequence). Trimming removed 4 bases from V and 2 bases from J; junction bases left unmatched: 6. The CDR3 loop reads CASSPYRTGNYGYTF. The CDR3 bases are TGTGCCAGCAGCCCCTACCGGACAGGGAACTATGGCTACACCTTC.

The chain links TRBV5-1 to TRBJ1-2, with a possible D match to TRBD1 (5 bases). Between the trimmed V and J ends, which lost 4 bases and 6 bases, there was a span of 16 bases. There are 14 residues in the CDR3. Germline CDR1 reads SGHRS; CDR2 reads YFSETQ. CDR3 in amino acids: CASSRGGGGDGYTF. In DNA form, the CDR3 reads TGCGCCAGCAGCCGGGGTGGCGGGGGTGATGGCTACACCTTC.

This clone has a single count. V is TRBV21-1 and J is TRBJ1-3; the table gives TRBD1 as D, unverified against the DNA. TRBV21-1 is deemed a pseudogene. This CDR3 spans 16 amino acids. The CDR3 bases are TGTGCCAGCAGCAAAAGGGACAGGGGAACAGGAAACACCATATATTTT. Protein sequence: CASSKRDRGTGNTIYF.